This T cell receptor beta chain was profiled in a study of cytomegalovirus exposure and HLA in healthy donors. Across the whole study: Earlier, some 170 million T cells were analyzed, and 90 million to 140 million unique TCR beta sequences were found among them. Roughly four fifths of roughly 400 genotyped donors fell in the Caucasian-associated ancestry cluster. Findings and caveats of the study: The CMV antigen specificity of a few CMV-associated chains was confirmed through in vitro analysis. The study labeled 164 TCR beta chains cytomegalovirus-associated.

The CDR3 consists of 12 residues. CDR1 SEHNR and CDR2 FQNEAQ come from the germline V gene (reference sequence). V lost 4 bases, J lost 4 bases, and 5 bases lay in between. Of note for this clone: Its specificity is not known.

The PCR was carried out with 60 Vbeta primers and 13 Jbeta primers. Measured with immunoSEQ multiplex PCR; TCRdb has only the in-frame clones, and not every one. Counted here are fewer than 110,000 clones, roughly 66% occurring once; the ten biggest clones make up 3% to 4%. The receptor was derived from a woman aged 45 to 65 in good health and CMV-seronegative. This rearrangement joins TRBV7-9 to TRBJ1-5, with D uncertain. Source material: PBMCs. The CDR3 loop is CASSYNNQPQHF. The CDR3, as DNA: TGTGCCAGCAGCTATAATAATCAGCCCCAGCATTTT.